Listed here are 4 T cell receptor beta chains from one sample, sequenced in a study of OX40 agonist ivuxolimab in advanced cancers. Data came from immunoSEQ multiplex PCR; TCRdb stores just in-frame clones and leaves some out. The sample holds around 100,000 clones; approximately 90% are singletons and the top ten take 0.45% to 0.65%. This specimen was CD4+ or CD8+ T cells sorted from blood, taken in a trial of the OX40 agonist ivuxolimab. The receptor source for this set is an adult with an advanced solid tumor such as melanoma, head and neck, liver or kidney cancer.

CDR3 region: CASSSRRQETQYF. The CDR3 region has the DNA TGTGCCAGCTCATCAAGGCGGCAAGAGACCCAGTACTTC. The chain recombines TRBV18 with TRBJ2-5; the D is unclear. Germline CDR1 reads KGHSH; CDR2 reads LQKENI. The CDR3 sequence is 13 residues long. Between the trimmed V and J ends, which lost 5 bases and 2 bases, there was a span of 9 bases. The full variable domain, in which reference TRBV18 and TRBJ2-5 provide the parts outside the CDR3, is NAGVMQNPRHLVRRRGQEARLRCSPMKGHSHVYWYRQLPEEGLKFMVYLQKENIIDESGMPKERFSAEFPKEGPSILRIQQVVRGDSAAYFCASSSRRQETQYFGPGTRLLVL.

This sequence joins TRBV18 and TRBJ2-1, with TRBD2 matching 7 bases. J was trimmed by 10 bases and V by 1 base; bases with no gene match: 13. The CDR3 has 16 residues. CDR1 and CDR2 from the germline V gene are KGHSH and LQKENI. CDR3 in amino acids: CASSPRTSWGTGEQFF. The CDR3, as DNA: TGTGCCAGCTCACCACGGACTAGTTGGGGGACTGGGGAGCAGTTCTTC.

The chain joins TRBV11-2 to TRBJ2-5, with a tentative D call TRBD2 (6 bases). The CDR3 spans 14 residues. Trimming pared 4 bases from V and 2 bases from J, leaving 11 bases between. Germline-derived CDR1 and CDR2 are SGHAT and FQNNGV. CDR3 nucleotide sequence: TGTGCCAGCAGCTCCTGGGACTTACAAGAGACCCAGTACTTC. This translates into CASSSWDLQETQYF.

This chain uses TRBV27 with TRBJ2-5, with D perhaps assigned TRBD1 or TRBD2 (6 bases each). This CDR3 has 16 amino acids. The germline V gene has CDR1 MNHEY and CDR2 SMNVEV (reference sequence). Trimming left V 9 bases short and J 1 base short, with 21 bases between. The CDR3 region is CARGARRGEPQETQYF. In DNA, the CDR3 is TGTGCCAGGGGGGCGCGGAGGGGGGAGCCCCAAGAGACCCAGTACTTC.